This T cell receptor (beta chain) was sequenced during a study of blood T cells in healthy people across ages. Whole-study findings and limits: Naive CD4+ cell counts and diversity both ran higher in long-lived than in aged donors. From one million sequenced T cells, diversity estimates were lower bounds.

A note on this clonotype: What it binds is unknown.

The authors extracted at least 5 micrograms of total RNA per sample. Through a sample-barcoded 5' primer and a J-beta primer mix, a second PCR was run for roughly 6 to 11 cycles. TCRdb itself ran the 5' RACE reads through MiXCR, one entry per CDR3 protein. Of about 1,500,000 distinct CDR3 sequences in the sample, 28% are singletons; the top ten hold around 7.7%. This receptor was identified in a woman under 40 in good health. Sequenced: blood.

The CDR3 reads CASSSDDTDTQYF. The DNA of the CDR3 is TGTGCCAGCAGCTCAGATGACACAGATACGCAGTATTTT. This chain connects TRBV7-3 to TRBJ2-3; no clear D. There are 13 residues in the CDR3. Germline values: CDR1 SGHTA, CDR2 FQGTGA. Trimming shortened V by 4 bases and J by 2 bases, and 7 bases separated the two germline ends.